Listed here are 28 T cell receptor beta chains from one sample, sequenced in a study of identical twins. MiXCR, applied by TCRdb to the 5' RACE reads, yields one record per CDR3 protein. The profile shows 640,000 or so distinct CDR3 sequences, roughly 6% of them singletons. Material: naive T cells sorted from blood. The receptors derive from a young man in good health.

The chain links TRBV6-1 to TRBJ2-1, with 8 bases lining up with TRBD1. The CDR3 covers 15 residues. CDR1 is MNHNS, CDR2 SASEGT, per germline. V gave up 4 bases and J gave up 2 bases; unmatched junction bases: 4. This CDR3 reads CASSGPGQAYNEQFF. CDR3 DNA: TGTGCCAGCAGTGGACCGGGACAGGCCTACAATGAGCAGTTCTTC.

This clonotype was detected many times. CDR3 protein: CSARVPSGSGNEQFF. DNA of the CDR3: TGCAGTGCTAGAGTCCCTAGCGGGTCGGGTAATGAGCAGTTCTTC. The chain uses TRBV20-1 and TRBJ2-1; TRBD2 agrees at 8 bases. Germline CDR1 reads DFQATT; CDR2 reads SNEGSKA (reference sequence). The ends lost 1 base at V and 7 bases at J; junction bases unmatched: 9. The CDR3 has 15 amino acids.

The sample holds many counts of this clonotype. The rearrangement joins TRBV30 to TRBJ2-1, with 8 bases lining up with TRBD1. Germline CDR1 reads GTSNPN; CDR2 reads SVGIG (reference sequence). V lost 2 bases to trimming and J lost 7 bases; unmatched junction nucleotides: 7. The CDR3 loop spans 14 amino acids. In DNA form, the CDR3 reads TGTGCCTGGAGTCCCCGGACAGGGACGAATGAGCAGTTCTTC. Protein: CAWSPRTGTNEQFF.

At least ten counts were recorded for this clonotype. The CDR3 sequence is CASSLDGGRDEQFF. For the CDR3, the DNA is TGTGCCAGCAGCTTAGATGGGGGGAGGGATGAGCAGTTCTTC. The genes are TRBV11-2 and TRBJ2-1, with 7 positions matching TRBD2. J gave up 8 bases and V 0 bases, and 4 bases lay outside the gene matches. The V gene's germline CDR1 is SGHAT and CDR2 FQNNGV. The CDR3 spans 14 residues.

This clonotype was detected many times. The CDR3 nucleotides read TGTGCCAGCAGTTACTCGATATTCACGGAGACCCAGTACTTC. It translates to CASSYSIFTETQYF. The chain is built from TRBV6-5 and TRBJ2-5; D call uncertain. Trimming removed 0 bases at V and 5 bases at J, with 10 bases between. The V gene's germline CDR1 is MNHEY and CDR2 SVGAGI. This CDR3 spans 14 amino acids.

Only a few counts were recorded for this clonotype. The chain links TRBV28 to TRBJ2-2; 10 bases are a match to TRBD2. This CDR3 has 16 amino acids. Germline V gene lookup returns CDR1 MDHEN and CDR2 SYDVKM. With 6 bases clipped from V and 7 bases from J, the junction kept 11 bases outside the gene matches. The CDR3 loop is CASSPPSGSGGGELFF. The CDR3 nucleotides are TGTGCCAGCAGCCCGCCTAGCGGGAGTGGCGGCGGGGAGCTGTTTTTT. Full variable domain (missing parts from reference TRBV28 and TRBJ2-2): DVKVTQSSRYLVKRTGEKVFLECVQDMDHENMFWYRQDPGLGLRLIYFSYDVKMKEKGDIPEGYSVSREKKERFSLILESASTNQTSMYLCASSPPSGSGGGELFFGEGSRLTVL.

This rearrangement joins TRBV6-2 or TRBV6-3 to TRBJ1-1, with D unresolved. Looked up from germline, CDR1 is MNHEY and CDR2 is SVGEGT. The CDR3 has 14 residues. Trimming removed 4 bases at V and 1 base at J, with 10 bases between. CDR3 protein: CASSFASSNTEAFF. CDR3 nucleotides: TGTGCCAGCAGTTTCGCCAGTTCGAACACTGAAGCTTTCTTT.

The chain links TRBV29-1 to TRBJ2-5, with D perhaps TRBD2 (6 bases). The CDR3 runs 16 residues. Looked up from germline, CDR1 is SQVTM and CDR2 is ANQGSEA. V gave up 6 bases and J gave up 2 bases, with 22 bases separating them. CDR3 region: CSVTWRDRASQETQYF. The CDR3 coding sequence is TGCAGCGTCACATGGCGGGATAGGGCCTCGCAAGAGACCCAGTACTTC.

This clonotype appeared many times. This rearrangement joins TRBV10-3 to TRBJ1-5; D call uncertain. Germline V gene sequence: CDR1 ENHRY, CDR2 SYGVKD. V lost 3 bases, J lost 0 bases, and 0 bases lay in between. The CDR3 is made up of 12 amino acids. CDR3 loop: CAISDSNQPQHF. In nucleotides, the CDR3 is TGTGCCATCAGTGATAGCAATCAGCCCCAGCATTTT.

The V and J genes are TRBV12-3 or TRBV12-4 and TRBJ1-3, with no clear D. V gave up 0 bases and J gave up 2 bases, with 11 bases separating them. There are 16 residues in the CDR3. The CDR3 DNA sequence: TGTGCCAGCAGTTTAGCGACCGCTGGGACTGGAAACACCATATATTTT. Translated, it gives CASSLATAGTGNTIYF.

CDR3 residues: CASSRTGVGQPQHF. CDR3 in DNA: TGTGCCAGCAGTCGGACAGGGGTGGGTCAGCCCCAGCATTTT. V and J are TRBV12-3 or TRBV12-4 and TRBJ1-5; 9 nucleotides line up with TRBD1. V lost 5 bases and J lost 6; bases outside the gene matches: 5. This CDR3 comprises 14 residues.

This clonotype was seen many times. This chain uses TRBV12-3 or TRBV12-4 with TRBJ1-2; the match to TRBD1 covers 8 bases. The CDR3 loop spans 16 amino acids. Trimming at V came to 6 bases and at J to 2 bases, leaving 11 bases not matched to a gene. CDR3 DNA: TGTGCCAGCAGCTCGATCGGACAGGGTCAGAACTATGGCTACACCTTC. Protein sequence: CASSSIGQGQNYGYTF.

This clonotype was observed a handful of times. This chain joins TRBV12-3 or TRBV12-4 and TRBJ2-1, with a weak D call TRBD2 (5 bases). The V and J ends lost 4 bases and 8 bases respectively, with 12 bases between them. The CDR3 spans 13 residues. CDR3 sequence reads: CASSSSEGDEQFF. The CDR3 bases are TGTGCCAGCAGTTCCTCTGAGGGAGATGAGCAGTTCTTC.

This chain connects TRBV5-1 to TRBJ1-1, with 10 bases that match TRBD1. There are 15 residues in the CDR3. CDR1 and CDR2 (germline): SGHRS, YFSETQ. V lost 5 bases and J lost 0; bases outside the gene matches: 4. Here the CDR3 DNA reads TGCGCCAGCAGTGGACAGGGGGGTTTGAACACTGAAGCTTTCTTT. It encodes CASSGQGGLNTEAFF.

This clonotype was observed many times. The chain has TRBV5-1 and TRBJ1-3; D possibly corresponds to TRBD1 (6 bases). From germline, CDR1 is SGHRS and CDR2 YFSETQ. CDR3 length equals 13 residues. V lost 9 bases to trimming and J lost 0 bases, with 10 bases between them. The CDR3 reads CATSQGSGNTIYF. The CDR3 region has the DNA TGCGCCACTTCACAGGGCTCTGGAAACACCATATATTTT. Complete variable domain (other parts from reference TRBV5-1 and TRBJ1-3): KAGVTQTPRYLIKTRGQQVTLSCSPISGHRSVSWYQQTPGQGLQFLFEYFSETQRNKGNFPGRFSGRQFSNSRSEMNVSTLELGDSALYLCATSQGSGNTIYFGEGSWLTVV.

This clonotype has a count of ten or more. The CDR3 protein is CASSSSDRATDTQYF. The CDR3 nucleotides read TGTGCCAGCAGCTCTAGCGACCGAGCCACAGATACGCAGTATTTT. V and J are TRBV5-6 and TRBJ2-3; maybe TRBD2 (6 bases). This CDR3 is built from 15 residues. V lost 3 bases and J lost 2, with 13 bases in between. Germline lookup yields CDR1 SGHDT and CDR2 YYEEEE.

The V call is TRBV3-1, the J call TRBJ2-1, with D perhaps matching TRBD1 (5 bases). The V end was cut by 3 bases, the J end by 1 base, with 10 bases between. The CDR3 has 15 residues. Per germline, CDR1 LGHDT and CDR2 YNNKEL (reference sequence). CDR3 in amino acids: CASSQMTVSYNEQFF. CDR3 in DNA: TGTGCCAGCAGCCAGATGACAGTATCCTACAATGAGCAGTTCTTC.

This rearrangement joins TRBV27 to TRBJ2-1; 11 bases fit TRBD2. V dropped 6 bases and J dropped 12; count of bases not matched to a gene: 13. CDR1 and CDR2 from the germline V gene are MNHEY and SMNVEV (reference sequence). The CDR3 contains 15 residues. CDR3 in DNA: TGTGCCAGCAGCCCCGGGACTAGCGGCGGGGCTTCGCAGTTCTTC. Translation: CASSPGTSGGASQFF.

This clonotype has at least ten counts. This sequence joins TRBV12-3 or TRBV12-4 and TRBJ2-5, with unresolved D. V lost 3 bases and J lost 5, with 10 bases in between. The CDR3 extends over 13 amino acids. The CDR3 sequence: CASSFSAAETQYF. CDR3 in DNA: TGTGCCAGCAGTTTCTCCGCTGCGGAGACCCAGTACTTC.

This clonotype has at least ten counts. J is TRBJ2-1 and V is TRBV10-3; 8 bases map to TRBD2. Germline V gene lookup returns CDR1 ENHRY and CDR2 SYGVKD. The CDR3 spans 14 residues. After removal of 3 bases from V and 6 bases from J, the junction contained 4 bases not matched to a gene. CDR3 in amino acids: CAISEAGVGNEQFF. The CDR3 region has the DNA TGTGCCATCAGTGAAGCGGGAGTGGGCAATGAGCAGTTCTTC.

This clonotype appeared many times. This chain uses TRBV6-2 or TRBV6-3 with TRBJ2-1, with D unresolved. This CDR3 comprises 17 residues. The V gene lost 6 bases and the J gene lost 6 bases, with 24 bases spanning the gap. CDR1 MNHEY and CDR2 SVGEGT come from the germline V gene. This chain's CDR3 is CASSHAASLLRRNEQFF. CDR3 sequence (DNA): TGTGCCAGCAGCCATGCCGCCAGCTTATTACGTCGCAATGAGCAGTTCTTC.

In its sample, this clonotype was seen a few times. V is TRBV20-1 and J is TRBJ2-7; tentative D call: TRBD2 (6 bases). The CDR3 contains 15 residues. The V gene lost 1 base and the J gene lost 2 bases, with 15 bases spanning the gap. In germline, CDR1 is DFQATT, CDR2 SNEGSKA (reference sequence). This CDR3 reads CSARGTRDSPYEQYF. Written as DNA, the CDR3 is TGCAGTGCTAGAGGAACCCGGGACTCCCCCTACGAGCAGTACTTC.

The chain employs TRBV28 and TRBJ2-1; TRBD2 agrees at 11 bases. Germline V lookup: CDR1 MDHEN, CDR2 SYDVKM. Trimming removed 6 bases from V and 9 bases from J; junction bases left unmatched: 4. This CDR3 has 13 amino acids. This CDR3 reads CASRVGLAGEQFF. As DNA, the CDR3 is TGTGCCAGCAGGGTCGGACTAGCGGGTGAGCAGTTCTTC.

This rearrangement joins TRBV7-2 to TRBJ2-1; TRBD2 aligns across 8 bases. Germline values: CDR1 SGHTA, CDR2 FQGNSA. This CDR3 region has 17 residues. With V trimmed by 5 bases and J by 4 bases, 13 bases remained unmatched. CDR3 sequence reads: CASSPSFPGGTYNEQFF. The CDR3 bases are TGTGCCAGCAGCCCTAGCTTCCCGGGAGGGACATACAATGAGCAGTTCTTC. Full variable domain (missing parts from reference TRBV7-2 and TRBJ2-1): GAGVSQSPSNKVTEKGKDVELRCDPISGHTALYWYRQSLGQGLEFLIYFQGNSAPDKSGLPSDRFSAERTGGSVSTLTIQRTQQEDSAVYLCASSPSFPGGTYNEQFFGPGTRLTVL.

This clonotype was picked up a small number of times. The V and J genes are TRBV7-9 and TRBJ2-1; TRBD2 aligns across 9 bases. The CDR3 consists of 15 residues. Germline assignment: CDR1 SEHNR and CDR2 FQNEAQ (reference sequence). Trimming removed 7 bases from V and 5 bases from J; junction bases left unmatched: 9. CDR3 DNA: TGTGCCAGCACCCTGTCGATAGCGGGGGACAATGAGCAGTTCTTC. This codes for CASTLSIAGDNEQFF.

This clonotype was seen repeatedly, ten times or more. CDR3 coding DNA: TGTGCCAGCAGCTTAGCCACCGACGACAACACTGAAGCTTTCTTT. It encodes CASSLATDDNTEAFF. This chain uses TRBV7-9 with TRBJ1-1; D remains ambiguous. The CDR3 is made up of 15 amino acids. V shed 0 bases and J shed 2 bases, with 10 bases lying between them. Looked up from germline, CDR1 is SEHNR and CDR2 is FQNEAQ (reference sequence).

V usage is TRBV27 and J usage is TRBJ2-1; TRBD2 matches 10 bases. The V and J ends lost 6 bases and 6 bases, in that order; junction bases with no gene match: 11. CDR1 and CDR2 from the germline V gene are MNHEY and SMNVEV (reference sequence). This CDR3 comprises 16 residues. The CDR3 DNA is TGTGCCAGCAGAAGCGGGAGGGCCTGGGTTTTCAATGAGCAGTTCTTC. This gives the protein CASRSGRAWVFNEQFF.

This clonotype was found many times. The V call is TRBV5-1, the J call TRBJ2-5, with 9 bases aligning to TRBD2. The J segment lost 1 base and the V segment lost 0 bases, leaving 4 bases of the junction unmatched. Germline-derived CDR1 and CDR2 are SGHRS and YFSETQ. CDR3 length: 16 residues. CDR3 region: CASSLGASGAQETQYF. The CDR3 DNA sequence: TGCGCCAGCAGCTTGGGGGCTAGCGGGGCCCAAGAGACCCAGTACTTC.